A single sample is the source of the 20 T cell receptor beta chains below, sequenced in a study of blood T cell repertoires in COVID-19. Profiling relied on immunoSEQ multiplex PCR, and the TCRdb table lists in-frame clones only, not all of them. The table includes around 80,000 clones, over 75% detected once. Sequencing was carried out using peripheral blood. The source is a human donor in a cohort sampled during active COVID-19.

The gene calls are TRBV5-1 and TRBJ1-1; no clear D. Germline loops: CDR1 SGHRS, CDR2 YFSETQ. This CDR3 contains 14 residues. The V end lost 0 bases, the J end lost 5 bases, and 11 bases lay between the germline ends. As DNA, the CDR3 is TGCGCCAGCAGCTTGGGGGCGGGAAGGACTGAAGCTTTCTTT. This gives the protein CASSLGAGRTEAFF.

This clone was recorded once. The chain links TRBV29-1 to TRBJ1-1; D ambiguous. V lost 5 bases and J lost 11, with 15 bases in between. This CDR3 spans 11 amino acids. Looked up from germline, CDR1 is SQVTM and CDR2 is ANQGSEA. CDR3 residues: CSVLTGSEAFF. The CDR3 DNA sequence: TGCAGCGTTTTGACGGGGAGTGAGGCTTTCTTT. Drawing the rest from reference TRBV29-1 and TRBJ1-1, the complete variable domain is SAVISQKPSRDICQRGTSLTIQCQVDSQVTMMFWYRQQPGQSLTLIATANQGSEATYESGFVIDKFPISRPNLTFSTLTVSNMSPEDSSIYLCSVLTGSEAFFGQGTRLTVV.

This chain joins TRBV28 and TRBJ2-2; D is perhaps TRBD1 (5 bases). The V end was cut by 4 bases, the J end by 0 bases, with 12 bases between. Germline CDR1 and CDR2: MDHEN and SYDVKM. The CDR3 contains 16 residues. Here the CDR3 DNA reads TGTGCCAGCAGTTCCGGACACTTTGCGAACACCGGGGAGCTGTTTTTT. It is translated as CASSSGHFANTGELFF.

V usage is TRBV5-1 and J usage is TRBJ2-6, with D unresolved. V was trimmed by 2 bases and J by 6 bases, leaving 15 bases between them. The CDR3 runs to 16 residues. Germline V gene lookup returns CDR1 SGHRS and CDR2 YFSETQ. CDR3 nucleotides: TGCGCCAGCAGCTTCAATGGTCCAAGCGAGGCCAACGTCCTGACTTTC. It codes for CASSFNGPSEANVLTF.

The rearrangement links TRBV5-5 to TRBJ2-2, with 9 bases aligning to TRBD1. Per germline, CDR1 SGHKS and CDR2 YYEKEE (reference sequence). V lost 0 bases and J lost 2; bases outside the gene matches: 2. The length of the CDR3 is 16 residues. CDR3 nucleotides: TGTGCCAGCAGCTTGGGACAGGGGGTTAACACCGGGGAGCTGTTTTTT. It codes for CASSLGQGVNTGELFF.

CDR3 in amino acids: CAISPTQGARTDTQYF. The DNA for the CDR3 is TGTGCCATCAGCCCGACACAGGGGGCGCGAACCGATACGCAGTATTTT. This chain links TRBV10-3 with TRBJ2-3; 9 bases fit TRBD1. Germline trimming cut 6 bases from V and 6 bases from J; bases unmatched to any gene: 13. This CDR3 comprises 16 residues. Germline V gene data show CDR1 as ENHRY and CDR2 as SYGVKD.

The rearrangement uses TRBV19 and TRBJ2-3, with TRBD2 as a possible D gene (6 bases). The V end lost 5 bases, the J end lost 0 bases, and 9 bases lay between the germline ends. This CDR3 has 14 residues. Per the germline V gene, CDR1 is LNHDA and CDR2 is SQIVND (reference sequence). In nucleotides, the CDR3 is TGTGCCAGTAGTGCCAGCGGGAGCACAGATACGCAGTATTTT. Translated, it gives CASSASGSTDTQYF.

This chain uses TRBV5-1 with TRBJ1-4; D not certain. Germline V gene lookup returns CDR1 SGHRS and CDR2 YFSETQ. V lost 5 bases to trimming and J lost 8 bases, with 10 bases between them. The CDR3 runs to 12 residues. CDR3 sequence reads: CASSLDLEKLFF. The CDR3 coding sequence is TGCGCCAGCAGTCTGGACTTGGAAAAACTGTTTTTT.

This clone was recorded only once. V usage is TRBV6-6 and J usage is TRBJ2-7; TRBD1 might be the D (5 bases). The V end lost 4 bases, the J end lost 6 bases, and 10 bases lay between the germline ends. The germline gives CDR1 MNHNY, CDR2 SVGAGI (reference sequence). The CDR3 runs 12 residues. CDR3 region: CASSSQVFEQYF. The DNA of the CDR3 is TGTGCCAGCAGTTCACAGGTTTTCGAGCAGTACTTC.

Written as DNA, the CDR3 is TGCGCCAGCAGCTTCCCGCCACTGACTAGCGGGTATTACAATGAGCAGTTCTTC. Its translation: CASSFPPLTSGYYNEQFF. This rearrangement joins TRBV5-1 to TRBJ2-1; 10 bases align to TRBD2. The V gene end was trimmed by 2 bases and the J gene end by 4 bases; junction bases not matched to a gene: 12. The germline V gene encodes CDR1 SGHRS and CDR2 YFSETQ. The CDR3 has 18 amino acids.

V and J are TRBV3-1 (or the pseudogene TRBV3-2) and TRBJ2-1, with D unclear. This CDR3 has 16 amino acids. Trimming removed 1 base from V and 0 bases from J, with 10 bases in between. Germline CDR1 LGHDT, CDR2 YNNKEL (reference sequence). CDR3 coding DNA: TGTGCCAGCAGCCAAGGACTCCAGAGCTCCTACAATGAGCAGTTCTTC. Translating it yields CASSQGLQSSYNEQFF.

This clone has only one observation. This chain's CDR3 is CASGLGRGVGTDTQYF. As DNA, the CDR3 is TGTGCTAGTGGTCTCGGCAGGGGGGTAGGGACAGATACGCAGTATTTT. The J gene is TRBJ2-3, the V gene TRBV12-5, with D tentatively TRBD1 (7 bases). Trimming took off 5 bases at V and 3 bases at J, with 18 bases between the two ends. CDR3 length equals 16 residues. The V gene's germline CDR1 is LGHNT and CDR2 FRNRAP.

The chain couples TRBV13 to TRBJ1-3; no reliable D call. The V gene lost 5 bases and the J gene lost 9 bases, with 8 bases spanning the gap. This CDR3 contains 11 residues. Germline V gene lookup returns CDR1 PRHDT and CDR2 FYEKMQ (reference sequence). CDR3 region: CASSLLGTIYF. The CDR3 DNA follows: TGTGCCAGCAGCCTACTCGGCACCATATATTTT.

The V call is TRBV3-1 (or the pseudogene TRBV3-2), the J call TRBJ2-5, with D perhaps matching TRBD2 (5 bases). The CDR3 extends over 15 amino acids. Germline lookup yields CDR1 LGHDT and CDR2 YNNKEL (reference sequence). Trimming left V 4 bases short and J 4 bases short, with 16 bases between. The CDR3 bases are TGTGCCAGCAGCCGTCTCCGGGATGGGAGAGAGACCCAGTACTTC. Residues: CASSRLRDGRETQYF.

The chain joins TRBV3-1 (or the pseudogene TRBV3-2) to TRBJ2-3; D possibly corresponds to TRBD2 (5 bases). V was pared by 2 bases and J by 4 bases, with 10 bases between. The CDR3 runs 14 residues. The V gene's germline CDR1 is LGHDT and CDR2 YNNKEL (reference sequence). The CDR3 nucleotides read TGTGCCAGCAGCCAATCTTGGGGAGCAGATACGCAGTATTTT. This codes for CASSQSWGADTQYF.

There are a few counts of this clone. The genes are TRBV4-1 and TRBJ1-3; a possible D gene is TRBD1 (6 bases). This CDR3 has 17 amino acids. Germline V lookup: CDR1 MGHRA, CDR2 YSYEKL. Trimming left V 4 bases short and J 0 bases short, with 16 bases between. The CDR3 DNA sequence: TGCGCCAGCAGCCTTTTTGCCACAGGGAGCTCTGGAAACACCATATATTTT. Residues: CASSLFATGSSGNTIYF.

This clone showed up just a few times. The rearrangement uses TRBV5-4 and TRBJ1-3, with unresolved D. Between the trimmed V and J ends, which lost 4 bases and 10 bases, there was a span of 15 bases. From germline, CDR1 is SGHNT and CDR2 YYREEE (reference sequence). This CDR3 region has 13 residues. The CDR3 loop reads CASSRGPLETIYF. In DNA, the CDR3 is TGTGCCAGCAGCCGTGGGCCCCTCGAGACCATATATTTT.

The chain uses TRBV5-1 and TRBJ2-5; 11 bases agree with TRBD1. The CDR3 consists of 14 residues. The V gene's germline CDR1 is SGHRS and CDR2 YFSETQ. V gave up 2 bases and J gave up 5 bases; unmatched junction bases: 2. The CDR3 DNA reads as TGCGCCAGCAGCTTTGGGACAGGGGGTGAGACCCAGTACTTC. This sequence encodes CASSFGTGGETQYF.

CDR3 bases: TGTGCCAGCAGCGCCGAGGGACAGACCTCCTACGAGCAGTACTTC. Amino acids: CASSAEGQTSYEQYF. The J gene is TRBJ2-7, the V gene TRBV9, with 7 positions matching TRBD1. This CDR3 region has 15 residues. Germline CDR1 reads SGDLS; CDR2 reads YYNGEE. V dropped 3 bases and J dropped 0; count of bases not matched to a gene: 6.

V gene TRBV5-1 combines with J gene TRBJ2-3, with D tentatively TRBD2 (5 bases). The CDR3 spans 16 residues. V lost 4 bases, J lost 5 bases, and 20 bases lay in between. CDR1 is SGHRS and CDR2 is YFSETQ in the germline V gene. In nucleotides, the CDR3 is TGCGCCAGCAGCCCCTCCCGGGATCGTCCACAAGATACGCAGTATTTT. This codes for CASSPSRDRPQDTQYF.